This note documents a single T cell receptor beta chain sequence. Each multiple sclerosis control was a treatment-naive patient with relapsing-remitting disease that was either stable or active. RNA in amounts of 0.5 to 1 ug was reverse transcribed with random hexamers. In TCRdb, the immunoSEQ multiplex PCR reads were re-called with MiXCR into one record per CDR3 protein. The repertoire consists of roughly 150,000 distinct CDR3 sequences, with around 95% occurring once and the leading ten covering roughly 0.15%. This entry comes from a study of CD8 T cells in Susac syndrome. The V end was cut by 4 bases, the J end by 3 bases, with 13 bases between. This CDR3 has 14 amino acids. The V gene's germline CDR1 is SGDLS and CDR2 YYNGEE.

The rearrangement joins TRBV9 to TRBJ1-2, with no clear D. This TCR was sampled from a human donor with multiple sclerosis. Sequenced: CD8+ T cells from PBMCs. CDR3 protein: CASSTLLTDYGYTF. DNA of the CDR3: TGTGCCAGCAGCACCCTGTTGACCGACTATGGCTACACCTTC.